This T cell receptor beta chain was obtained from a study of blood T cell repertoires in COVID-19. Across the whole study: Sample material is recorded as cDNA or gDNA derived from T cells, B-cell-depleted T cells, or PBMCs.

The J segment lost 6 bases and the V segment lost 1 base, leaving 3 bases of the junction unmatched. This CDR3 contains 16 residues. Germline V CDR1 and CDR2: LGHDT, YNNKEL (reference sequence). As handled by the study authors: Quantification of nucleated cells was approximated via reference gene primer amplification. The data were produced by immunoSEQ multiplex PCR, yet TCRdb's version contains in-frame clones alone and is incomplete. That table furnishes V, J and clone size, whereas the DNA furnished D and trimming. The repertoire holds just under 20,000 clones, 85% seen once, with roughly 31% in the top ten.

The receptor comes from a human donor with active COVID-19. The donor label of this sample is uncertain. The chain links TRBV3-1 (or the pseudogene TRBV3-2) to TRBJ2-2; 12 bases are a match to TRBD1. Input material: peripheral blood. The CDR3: CASSQVGTGGSGELFF. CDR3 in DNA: TGTGCCAGCAGCCAAGTGGGGACAGGGGGCTCCGGGGAGCTGTTTTTT.